This entry is about one T cell receptor (beta chain). Its cognate antigen is unknown. Unsorted PBMC replicate PCRs drew on about 0.3 ug DNA, representing some 28,000 T cell genomes. TCRdb's copy holds only in-frame clones and misses some; the assay was immunoSEQ multiplex PCR. Altogether approximately 460,000 clones are present, approximately 80% being singletons, with the ten largest covering around 13%. This sample is part of a study of shared clonotypes between healthy human individuals. Overall study: The cohort had two women and a few men, ages 18 to 49. Study-level points and caveats: Researchers sampled only blood; tissue repertoires likely differ. The donor pool, a small one, limited the genetic and exposure-history diversity represented.

Germline loops: CDR1 LGHNA, CDR2 YSLEER. CDR3 length equals 15 residues. J gave up 7 bases and V 5 bases, and 8 bases lay outside the gene matches. V gene TRBV4-3 combines with J gene TRBJ1-4, with 9 bases fitting TRBD1. Sequenced sample: PBMCs. The TCR originated in a woman aged 40 to 49 in good health. Some clones in this sample may be carry-over from other donors' samples. DNA of the CDR3: TGCGCCAGCAGCTCCAGGGGACAGGGAGTTGAAAAACTGTTTTTT. As protein: CASSSRGQGVEKLFF.